This T cell receptor beta chain was observed in a study of cytomegalovirus exposure and HLA in healthy donors. In the PCR, 60 Vbeta and 13 Jbeta primers were used. Libraries were prepared by immunoSEQ multiplex PCR; TCRdb keeps only in-frame clonotypes and omits some of them. The repertoire holds 150,000 or so clones, under 85% seen once, with 1.5% to 2% in the top ten. CDR1 is MDHEN and CDR2 is SYDVKM in the germline V gene. CDR3 length equals 15 residues. In the case of this clone: Its antigen is unknown. The junction does not match germline at one end; this may be a read error.

Study outcomes and limitations: The authors later found most CMV-associated TCR beta chains appeared HLA-restricted. A missense variant in DCLRE1C was later tied to TCR beta V- and J-gene trimming.

This receptor was taken from a woman between 25 and 40 years old in good health and CMV-seronegative. Sequencing was carried out using PBMCs. The J gene is TRBJ1-2, the V gene TRBV28; D might be TRBD1 (6 bases). The CDR3 spells CASCTGGLVNYGYPF. The CDR3 nucleotides are TGTGCCAGCTGTACCGGGGGGCTCGTGAACTATGGCTACCCCTTC.